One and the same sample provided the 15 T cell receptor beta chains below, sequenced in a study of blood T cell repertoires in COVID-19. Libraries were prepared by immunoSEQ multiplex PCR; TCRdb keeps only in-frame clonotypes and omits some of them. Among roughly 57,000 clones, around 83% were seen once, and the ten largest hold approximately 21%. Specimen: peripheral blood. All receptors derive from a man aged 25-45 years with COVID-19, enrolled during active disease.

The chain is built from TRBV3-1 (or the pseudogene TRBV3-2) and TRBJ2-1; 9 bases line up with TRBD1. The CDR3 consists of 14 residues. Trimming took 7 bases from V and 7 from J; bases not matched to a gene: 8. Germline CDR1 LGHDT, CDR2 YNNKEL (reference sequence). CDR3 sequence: CASNSDRGGNEQFF. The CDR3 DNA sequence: TGTGCCAGCAACTCGGACAGGGGTGGGAATGAGCAGTTCTTC.

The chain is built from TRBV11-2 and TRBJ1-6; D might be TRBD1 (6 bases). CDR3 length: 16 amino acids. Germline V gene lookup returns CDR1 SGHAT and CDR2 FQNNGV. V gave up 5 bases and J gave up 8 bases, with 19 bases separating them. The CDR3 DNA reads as TGTGCCAGCAGCCCGGGTGGGGGACAATACTATTCACCCCTCCACTTT. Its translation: CASSPGGGQYYSPLHF. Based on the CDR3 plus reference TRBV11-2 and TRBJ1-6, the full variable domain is EAGVAQSPRYKIIEKRQSVAFWCNPISGHATLYWYQQILGQGPKLLIQFQNNGVVDDSQLPKDRFSAERLKGVDSTLKIQPAKLEDSAVYLCASSPGGGQYYSPLHFGNGTRLTVT.

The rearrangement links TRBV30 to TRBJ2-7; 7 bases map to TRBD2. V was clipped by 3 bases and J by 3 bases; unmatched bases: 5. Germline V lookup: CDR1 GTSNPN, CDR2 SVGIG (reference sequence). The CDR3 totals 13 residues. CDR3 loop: CAWSRQRGYEQYF. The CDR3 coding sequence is TGTGCCTGGAGCAGGCAGCGGGGCTACGAGCAGTACTTC.

The CDR3 coding sequence is TGTGCCAGCAGCGTAGGGGGGGGCCCAGGGTCACCCCTCCACTTT. Its protein is CASSVGGGPGSPLHF. The chain combines TRBV9 with TRBJ1-6; tentatively, D is TRBD1 (6 bases). The V gene's germline CDR1 is SGDLS and CDR2 YYNGEE. The CDR3 has 15 amino acids. V dropped 0 bases and J dropped 10 bases, with 14 bases sitting between them.

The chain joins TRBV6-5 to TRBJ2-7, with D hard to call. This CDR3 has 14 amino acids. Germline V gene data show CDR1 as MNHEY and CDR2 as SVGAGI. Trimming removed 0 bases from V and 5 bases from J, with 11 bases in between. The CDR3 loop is CASSYSRLAHEQYF. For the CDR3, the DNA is TGTGCCAGCAGTTACTCGAGACTGGCCCACGAGCAGTACTTC.

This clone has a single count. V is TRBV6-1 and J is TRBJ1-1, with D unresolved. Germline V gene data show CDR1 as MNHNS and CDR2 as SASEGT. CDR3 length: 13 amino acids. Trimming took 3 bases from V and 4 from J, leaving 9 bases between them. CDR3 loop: CASSESGSTEAFF. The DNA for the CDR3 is TGTGCCAGCAGTGAGTCGGGAAGCACTGAAGCTTTCTTT.

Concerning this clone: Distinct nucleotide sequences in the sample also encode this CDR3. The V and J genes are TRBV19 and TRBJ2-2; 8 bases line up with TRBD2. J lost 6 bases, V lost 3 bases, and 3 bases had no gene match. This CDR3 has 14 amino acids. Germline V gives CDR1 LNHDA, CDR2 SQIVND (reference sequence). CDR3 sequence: CASSMGRGAGELFF. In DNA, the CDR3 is TGTGCCAGTAGTATGGGGCGGGGGGCCGGGGAGCTGTTTTTT.

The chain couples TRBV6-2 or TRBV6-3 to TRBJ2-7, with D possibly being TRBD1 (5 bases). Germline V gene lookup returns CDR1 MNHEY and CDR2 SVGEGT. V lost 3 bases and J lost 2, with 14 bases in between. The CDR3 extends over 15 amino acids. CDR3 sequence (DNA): TGTGCCAGCAGTTATACGGCAGGGAACCCCTACGAGCAGTACTTC. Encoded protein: CASSYTAGNPYEQYF.

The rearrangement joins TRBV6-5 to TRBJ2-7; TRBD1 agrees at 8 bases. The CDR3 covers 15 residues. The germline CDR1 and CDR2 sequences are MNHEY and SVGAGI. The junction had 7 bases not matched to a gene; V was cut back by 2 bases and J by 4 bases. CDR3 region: CASSYVQGALYEQYF. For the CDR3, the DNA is TGTGCCAGCAGTTACGTTCAGGGGGCGCTTTACGAGCAGTACTTC.

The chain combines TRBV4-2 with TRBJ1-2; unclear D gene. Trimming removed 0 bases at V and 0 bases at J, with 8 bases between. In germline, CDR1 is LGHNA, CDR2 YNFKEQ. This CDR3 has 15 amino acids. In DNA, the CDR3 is TGTGCCAGCAGCCAAGATAACAATGCTAACTATGGCTACACCTTC. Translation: CASSQDNNANYGYTF.

CDR3 DNA: TGTGCCAGCAGCCCCGCCACCGACAGGGTCGACGAAAAACTGTTTTTT. It is translated as CASSPATDRVDEKLFF. The rearrangement uses TRBV7-9 and TRBJ1-4, with 7 positions matching TRBD1. This CDR3 is 16 amino acids long. Germline V gives CDR1 SEHNR, CDR2 FQNEAQ (reference sequence). The ends lost 5 bases at V and 8 bases at J; junction bases unmatched: 14.

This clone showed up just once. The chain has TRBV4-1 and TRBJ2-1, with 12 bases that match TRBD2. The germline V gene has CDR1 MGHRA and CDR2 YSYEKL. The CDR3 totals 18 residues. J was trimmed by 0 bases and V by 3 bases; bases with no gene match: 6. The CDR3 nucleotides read TGCGCCAGCAGCCAGCTAGCGGGGGGGTTTAGCTCCTACAATGAGCAGTTCTTC. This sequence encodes CASSQLAGGFSSYNEQFF.

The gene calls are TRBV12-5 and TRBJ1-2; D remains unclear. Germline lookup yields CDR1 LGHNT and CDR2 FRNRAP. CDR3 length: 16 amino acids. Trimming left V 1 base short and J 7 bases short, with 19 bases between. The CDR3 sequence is CASGLAGHKTFFGYTF. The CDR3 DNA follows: TGTGCTAGTGGTTTGGCGGGTCACAAGACGTTCTTTGGCTACACCTTC.

CDR3: CASSDLGQAIISTNEKLFF. CDR3 nucleotide sequence: TGTGCCAGCAGCGATCTCGGACAGGCCATAATTTCAACTAATGAAAAACTGTTTTTT. V and J are TRBV7-8 and TRBJ1-4; TRBD1 matches 7 bases. The CDR3 extends over 19 amino acids. Per germline, CDR1 SGHVS and CDR2 FQNEAQ. Trimming removed 5 bases from V and 0 bases from J; junction bases left unmatched: 15. Full variable domain (outside the CDR3, taken from reference TRBV7-8 and TRBJ1-4): GAGVSQSPRYKVAKRGQDVALRCDPISGHVSLFWYQQALGQGPEFLTYFQNEAQLDKSGLPSDRFFAERPEGSVSTLKIQRTQQEDSAVYLCASSDLGQAIISTNEKLFFGSGTQLSVL.

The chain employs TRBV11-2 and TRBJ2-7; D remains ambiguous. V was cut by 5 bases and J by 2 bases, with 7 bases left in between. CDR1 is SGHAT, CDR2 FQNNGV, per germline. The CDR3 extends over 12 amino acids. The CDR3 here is CASSPSAYEQYF. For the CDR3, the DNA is TGTGCCAGCAGCCCGTCGGCCTACGAGCAGTACTTC.